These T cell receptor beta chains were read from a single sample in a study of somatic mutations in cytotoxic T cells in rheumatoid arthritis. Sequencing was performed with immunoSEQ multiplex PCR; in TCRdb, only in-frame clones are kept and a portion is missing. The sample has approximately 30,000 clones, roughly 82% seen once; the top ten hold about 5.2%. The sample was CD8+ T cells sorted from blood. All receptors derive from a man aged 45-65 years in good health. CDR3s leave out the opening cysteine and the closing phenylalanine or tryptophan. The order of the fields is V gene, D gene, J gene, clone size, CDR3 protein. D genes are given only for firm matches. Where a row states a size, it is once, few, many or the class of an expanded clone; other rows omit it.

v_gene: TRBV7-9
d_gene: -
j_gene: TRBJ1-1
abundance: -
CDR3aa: ASSLGGVGVGTEAF

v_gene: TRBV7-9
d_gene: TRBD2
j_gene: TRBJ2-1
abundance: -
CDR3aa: ASSSPRAGDYNEQF

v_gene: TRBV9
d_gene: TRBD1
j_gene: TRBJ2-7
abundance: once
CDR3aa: ASSAFGTGMNEQY

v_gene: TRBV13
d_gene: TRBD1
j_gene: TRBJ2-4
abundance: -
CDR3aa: ASSLGRGRGAKNIQY

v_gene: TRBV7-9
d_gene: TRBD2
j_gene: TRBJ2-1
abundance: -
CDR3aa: ASSFLSGGNEQF

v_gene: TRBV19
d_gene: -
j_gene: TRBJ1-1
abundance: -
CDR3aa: ASSPTEGSREAF

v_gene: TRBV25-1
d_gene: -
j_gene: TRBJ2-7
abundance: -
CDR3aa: ASSAWRSGSYEQY

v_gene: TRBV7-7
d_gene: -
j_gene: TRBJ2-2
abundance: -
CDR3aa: ASSGRSGELF

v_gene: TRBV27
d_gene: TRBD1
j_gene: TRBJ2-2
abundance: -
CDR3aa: ASSLSISMGQGAGELF

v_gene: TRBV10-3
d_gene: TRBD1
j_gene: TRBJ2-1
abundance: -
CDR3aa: AISPRQGANNEQF

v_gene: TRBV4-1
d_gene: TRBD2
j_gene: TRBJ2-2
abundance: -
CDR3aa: ASSQYSGSFTGELF

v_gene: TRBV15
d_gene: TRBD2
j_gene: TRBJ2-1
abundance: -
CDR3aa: ATSRPGLAGLYNEQF

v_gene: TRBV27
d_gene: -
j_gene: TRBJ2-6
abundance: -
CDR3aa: ASSQVSGANVLT

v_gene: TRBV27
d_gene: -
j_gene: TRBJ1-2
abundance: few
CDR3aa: ASGWTEYYGYT

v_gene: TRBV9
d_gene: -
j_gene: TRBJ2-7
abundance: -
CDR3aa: ASSGSGKGGEQY

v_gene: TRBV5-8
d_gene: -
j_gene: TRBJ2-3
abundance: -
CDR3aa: ASSHFWPSTDTQY

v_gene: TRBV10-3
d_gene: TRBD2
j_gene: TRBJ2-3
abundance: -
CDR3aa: AISAIPGTSSGTDTQY

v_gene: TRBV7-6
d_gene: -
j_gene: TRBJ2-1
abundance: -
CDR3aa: ASSASPYNEQF

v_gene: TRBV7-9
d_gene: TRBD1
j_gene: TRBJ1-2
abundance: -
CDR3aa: ASSHGDGTGGDCGYT

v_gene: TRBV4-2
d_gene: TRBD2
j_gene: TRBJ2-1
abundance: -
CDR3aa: ASSQYGLAGVREQF

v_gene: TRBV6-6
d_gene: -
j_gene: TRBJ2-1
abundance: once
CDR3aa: ASRSDGLYNEQF

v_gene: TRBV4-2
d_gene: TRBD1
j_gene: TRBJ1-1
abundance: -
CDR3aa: ASSQVIRDREWNTEAF

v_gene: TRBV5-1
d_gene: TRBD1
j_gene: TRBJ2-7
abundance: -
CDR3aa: ASSLQGEDYEQY

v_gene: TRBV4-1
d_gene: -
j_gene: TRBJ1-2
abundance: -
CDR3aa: ASSQDRRSLSGYT

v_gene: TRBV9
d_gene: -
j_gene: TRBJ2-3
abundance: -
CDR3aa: ASSVAGIADTQY

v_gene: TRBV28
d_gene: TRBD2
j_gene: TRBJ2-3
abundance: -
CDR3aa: ASSLTSGSPHTDTQY

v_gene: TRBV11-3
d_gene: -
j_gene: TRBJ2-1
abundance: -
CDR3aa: ASSIGLPPTREQF

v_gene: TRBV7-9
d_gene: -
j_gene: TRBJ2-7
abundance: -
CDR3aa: ASSFSSGAYEQY

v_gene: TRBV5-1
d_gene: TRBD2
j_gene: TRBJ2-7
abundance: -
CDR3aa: ASSYDSGIRIHEQY

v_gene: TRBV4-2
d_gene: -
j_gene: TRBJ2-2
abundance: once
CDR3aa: ASSQVGGDYTGELF

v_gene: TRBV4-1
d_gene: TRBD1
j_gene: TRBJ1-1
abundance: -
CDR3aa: ASSRAGGGTEAF

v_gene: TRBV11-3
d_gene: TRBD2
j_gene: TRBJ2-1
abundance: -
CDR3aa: ASSPGIEREGPLHYNEQF

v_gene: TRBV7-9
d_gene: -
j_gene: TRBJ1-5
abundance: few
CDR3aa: ASSWDREREPQH

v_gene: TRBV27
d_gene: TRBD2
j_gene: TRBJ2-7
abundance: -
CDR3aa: ASSPRRLEAGGHEQY

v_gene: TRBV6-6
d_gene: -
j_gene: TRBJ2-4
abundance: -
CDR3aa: ASSFDSETMHNIQY

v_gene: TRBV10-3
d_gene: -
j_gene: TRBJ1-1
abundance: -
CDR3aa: AISEATGPAIHTEAF

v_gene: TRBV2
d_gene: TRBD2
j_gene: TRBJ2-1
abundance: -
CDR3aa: ASRGEDGRAFSYNEQF

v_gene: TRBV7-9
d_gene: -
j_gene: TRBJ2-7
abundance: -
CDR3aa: ASSLSDYEQY

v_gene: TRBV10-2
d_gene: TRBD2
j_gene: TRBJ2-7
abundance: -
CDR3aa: ASRGLASTYEQY

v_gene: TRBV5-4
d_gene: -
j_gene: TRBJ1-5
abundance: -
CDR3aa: ASSLGPDQPQH

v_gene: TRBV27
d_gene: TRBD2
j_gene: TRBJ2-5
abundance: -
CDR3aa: ASSGLAEGAYNYQY